Below, 20 T cell receptor beta chains from the same sample are listed, as sequenced in a study of control samples from healthy donors and cancer patients. The protocol was immunoSEQ multiplex PCR, while the TCRdb copy is restricted to in-frame clones and leaves out a portion. The profile shows under 150,000 clones, 87% of them singletons. Sequences were obtained from blood. These receptors originate from a man aged 60 to 75 in good health.

This chain links TRBV7-9 with TRBJ1-2; D not resolved. Germline-derived CDR1 and CDR2 are SEHNR and FQNEAQ (reference sequence). The CDR3 sequence is 13 residues long. Trimming took 6 bases from V and 0 from J, leaving 8 bases between them. The CDR3 protein is CASRVTSNYGYTF. CDR3 in DNA: TGTGCCAGCAGGGTAACATCTAACTATGGCTACACCTTC.

The CDR3 DNA reads as TGTGCCAGCAGTTCATCGCCGGGACAGGGAGACACTGAAGCTTTCTTT. Amino acid sequence: CASSSSPGQGDTEAFF. The chain combines TRBV28 with TRBJ1-1; 9 bases are a match to TRBD1. V trimming: 4 bases; J trimming: 3 bases; junction bases outside the gene matches: 9. The germline CDR1 and CDR2 sequences are MDHEN and SYDVKM. This CDR3 is 16 amino acids long.

CDR3 sequence (DNA): TGTGCCAGCAGCCAAGAGGCAAGGGGGACTAATGAAAAACTGTTTTTT. It is translated as CASSQEARGTNEKLFF. This chain uses TRBV14 with TRBJ1-4; D is possibly TRBD1 (6 bases). V was clipped by 0 bases and J by 2 bases, with 10 bases between them. CDR1 SGHDN and CDR2 FVKESK come from the germline V gene. The CDR3 is 16 amino acids.

The chain is built from TRBV30 and TRBJ2-1; 8 bases are a match to TRBD2. This CDR3 has 13 residues. With 6 bases clipped from V and 7 bases from J, the junction kept 8 bases outside the gene matches. Germline V lookup: CDR1 GTSNPN, CDR2 SVGIG (reference sequence). The CDR3 reads CACTGGPGNEQFF. CDR3 sequence (DNA): TGTGCCTGCACGGGGGGGCCGGGGAATGAGCAGTTCTTC.

This chain's CDR3 is CASSPRDRYEQYF. CDR3 bases: TGTGCCAGCAGTCCCCGGGACAGGTACGAGCAGTACTTC. This sequence joins TRBV27 and TRBJ2-7; 8 nucleotides agree with TRBD1. The germline V gene encodes CDR1 MNHEY and CDR2 SMNVEV (reference sequence). This CDR3 is built from 13 residues. V lost 5 bases to trimming and J lost 4 bases; unmatched junction nucleotides: 4.

This chain uses TRBV6-4 with TRBJ1-1, with D unresolved. Germline CDR1 and CDR2: MRHNA and SNTAGT. This CDR3 region has 15 residues. V gave up 7 bases and J gave up 4 bases, with 19 bases separating them. Here the CDR3 DNA reads TGTGCCAGCAAAACCGAGTCCGGTTTAGGCACTGAAGCTTTCTTT. This gives the protein CASKTESGLGTEAFF.

The chain uses TRBV5-4 and TRBJ2-7; 7 positions agree with TRBD1. There are 14 residues in the CDR3. With V trimmed by 4 bases and J by 2 bases, 6 bases remained unmatched. The V gene's germline CDR1 is SGHNT and CDR2 YYREEE (reference sequence). The CDR3 loop reads CASSPQGTTYEQYF. The CDR3 DNA is TGTGCCAGCAGCCCACAGGGGACGACCTACGAGCAGTACTTC.

The chain links TRBV9 to TRBJ1-6; D is undetermined. Germline assignment: CDR1 SGDLS and CDR2 YYNGEE. V lost 0 bases and J 6 bases, leaving 10 bases between the germline ends. CDR3 size: 15 residues. The CDR3 DNA reads TGTGCCAGCAGCGTAGGAGGAAGCGGTAATTCACCCCTCCACTTT. As protein: CASSVGGSGNSPLHF.

This chain uses TRBV20-1 with TRBJ1-3; D gene uncertain. This CDR3 contains 11 residues. In germline, CDR1 is DFQATT, CDR2 SNEGSKA (reference sequence). With 7 bases removed from V and 2 bases from J, the gap between germline ends came to 6 bases. The CDR3 coding sequence is TGCAGTGGGATGACTGGAAACACCATATATTTT. Protein product: CSGMTGNTIYF.

The chain joins TRBV7-2 to TRBJ2-7; D remains ambiguous. Trimming removed 3 bases from V and 7 bases from J, with 7 bases in between. This CDR3 is 11 amino acids long. In germline, CDR1 is SGHTA, CDR2 FQGNSA. The CDR3 nucleotides are TGTGCCAGCAGCTTTACGGAGGAGCAGTACTTC. Translated: CASSFTEEQYF.

The chain is built from TRBV27 and TRBJ1-3; D is uncertain. Between the trimmed V and J ends, which lost 5 bases and 3 bases, there was a span of 8 bases. The germline V gene encodes CDR1 MNHEY and CDR2 SMNVEV (reference sequence). The CDR3 has 13 residues. For the CDR3, the DNA is TGTGCCAGCAGTCCGTTAAATGGAAACACCATATATTTT. Translating gives CASSPLNGNTIYF.

The chain joins TRBV5-1 to TRBJ2-5; D may be TRBD2 (6 bases). The CDR3 has 14 residues. The V end lost 3 bases, the J end lost 2 bases, and 11 bases lay between the germline ends. Germline assignment: CDR1 SGHRS and CDR2 YFSETQ. CDR3 in DNA: TGCGCCAGCAGCTCCGGAGGGAGGCAAGAGACCCAGTACTTC. Protein: CASSSGGRQETQYF.

The chain employs TRBV6-4 and TRBJ1-5; D is perhaps TRBD1 (6 bases). Trimming took off 5 bases at V and 6 bases at J, with 11 bases between the two ends. The CDR3 is 13 amino acids. Germline assignment: CDR1 MRHNA and CDR2 SNTAGT. The CDR3 reads CASSLGGGQPQHF. The CDR3 nucleotides read TGTGCCAGCAGTCTGGGAGGGGGTCAGCCCCAGCATTTT.

This clone was detected only once. This sequence joins TRBV9 and TRBJ2-3, with D possibly being TRBD2 (6 bases). The CDR3 has 15 amino acids. Germline-derived CDR1 and CDR2 are SGDLS and YYNGEE. Trimming removed 0 bases from V and 2 bases from J, with 10 bases in between. CDR3 residues: CASSVDQGLTDTQYF. The CDR3 DNA reads as TGTGCCAGCAGCGTAGATCAGGGACTCACAGATACGCAGTATTTT.

The chain carries TRBV5-1 and TRBJ2-2; 7 bases line up with TRBD1. With V trimmed by 3 bases and J by 9 bases, 5 bases remained unmatched. Per the germline V gene, CDR1 is SGHRS and CDR2 is YFSETQ. This CDR3 comprises 13 residues. The CDR3 DNA follows: TGCGCCAGCAGCTCGGGACAGTCGTGGGAGCTGTTTTTT. Protein: CASSSGQSWELFF.

This clone was seen just once. This CDR3 reads CASRQKTGPTNEKLFF. CDR3 DNA sequence: TGTGCCAGCAGACAAAAGACGGGACCAACTAATGAAAAACTGTTTTTT. The chain recombines TRBV27 with TRBJ1-4, with D possibly being TRBD1 (5 bases). Trimming cost V 6 bases and J 0 bases, with 14 bases left between them. Per germline, CDR1 MNHEY and CDR2 SMNVEV (reference sequence). The CDR3 runs to 16 residues.

Concerning this clone: A junction end diverges from the germline sequence, so it may reflect a read error. The genes are TRBV2 and TRBJ2-3; 9 nucleotides line up with TRBD2. Germline CDR1 is SNHLY and CDR2 is FYNNEI. The CDR3 runs to 15 residues. The CDR3: CASSKAGGGGDTQYF. DNA of the CDR3: TGTGCCAGCAGTAAAGCGGGGGGAGGTGGAGATACGCAGTATTTT.

V and J are TRBV10-1 and TRBJ1-4; D is uncertain. The germline V gene has CDR1 WNHNN and CDR2 SYGVQD (reference sequence). Trimming removed 5 bases at V and 0 bases at J, with 10 bases between. This CDR3 has 15 residues. The CDR3 DNA reads TGCGCCAGCAGTAACGGAGATGCAACTAATGAAAAACTGTTTTTT. As protein: CASSNGDATNEKLFF.

Of note for this clone: Other DNA sequences in this specimen translate into the identical CDR3. CDR3: CASSFGTNNSPLHF. The DNA for the CDR3 is TGTGCCAGCAGCTTCGGGACAAATAATTCACCCCTCCACTTT. V usage is TRBV7-2 and J usage is TRBJ1-6; maybe TRBD1 (6 bases). The CDR3 has 14 residues. V shed 3 bases and J shed 5 bases, with 8 bases lying between them. Germline lookup yields CDR1 SGHTA and CDR2 FQGNSA.

The V gene is TRBV5-4, the J gene TRBJ2-3, with D possibly matching TRBD1 (5 bases). CDR1 is SGHNT, CDR2 YYREEE, per germline (reference sequence). The length of the CDR3 is 14 residues. V was shortened by 0 bases and J by 1 base, with 6 bases between the two germline ends. DNA of the CDR3: TGTGCCAGCAGCTTGGCCAGGGGCACAGATACGCAGTATTTT. Translated, it gives CASSLARGTDTQYF.